Shown below are 17 T cell receptor beta chains from a single sample sequenced in a study of blood T cell repertoires in COVID-19. The assay was immunoSEQ multiplex PCR, and TCRdb's table has in-frame clones only and misses some. The table records 200,000 to 300,000 clones, 88% of them present only once. The specimen was peripheral blood. These receptors came from a woman aged 35 to 49 who had recovered from COVID-19.

The J gene is TRBJ1-1, the V gene TRBV29-1; TRBD1 agrees at 12 bases. Looked up from germline, CDR1 is SQVTM and CDR2 is ANQGSEA. V was pared by 3 bases and J by 4 bases, with 12 bases of the junction left unmatched. This CDR3 is 17 amino acids long. The CDR3, as DNA: TGCAGCGTTGACGGGGACAGGGGGCGCGGGTGGGCCACTGAAGCTTTCTTT. It yields the protein CSVDGDRGRGWATEAFF.

The V gene is TRBV4-1, the J gene TRBJ2-7; TRBD2 matches at 16 bases. CDR1 is MGHRA, CDR2 YSYEKL, per germline. The CDR3 spans 20 residues. V lost 5 bases and J lost 4; bases outside the gene matches: 17. Here the CDR3 reads CASSETLGQGTSGRAYEQYF. CDR3 DNA: TGCGCCAGCAGCGAAACGCTGGGACAGGGGACTAGCGGGAGGGCTTACGAGCAGTACTTC.

The rearrangement links TRBV7-2 to TRBJ2-1; TRBD2 matches 9 bases. Germline V gene lookup returns CDR1 SGHTA and CDR2 FQGNSA. After removal of 5 bases from V and 12 bases from J, the junction contained 20 bases not matched to a gene. The CDR3 consists of 17 residues. The DNA for the CDR3 is TGTGCCAGCAGCGGGGGAGCGGGGCTAGCGGGACCCCGAGGGCAGTTCTTC. This gives the protein CASSGGAGLAGPRGQFF.

The rearrangement uses TRBV5-4 and TRBJ1-4; possibly TRBD1 for D (6 bases). Germline V gives CDR1 SGHNT, CDR2 YYREEE (reference sequence). The CDR3 runs to 16 residues. The ends were cut back, 4 bases at V and 2 bases at J, with 15 bases in the middle. The CDR3 spells CASSPGRGATNEKLFF. In DNA form, the CDR3 reads TGTGCCAGCAGCCCTGGCCGGGGGGCCACTAATGAAAAACTGTTTTTT. Filled out from reference TRBV5-4 and TRBJ1-4, the complete variable domain reads ETGVTQSPTHLIKTRGQQVTLRCSSQSGHNTVSWYQQALGQGPQFIFQYYREEENGRGNFPPRFSGLQFPNYSSELNVNALELDDSALYLCASSPGRGATNEKLFFGSGTQLSVL.

The genes are TRBV3-1 (or the pseudogene TRBV3-2) and TRBJ2-1; D may be TRBD2 (5 bases). Germline CDR1 and CDR2: LGHDT and YNNKEL (reference sequence). The V gene lost 0 bases and the J gene lost 8 bases, with 14 bases spanning the gap. The CDR3 is 15 amino acids. The DNA of the CDR3 is TGTGCCAGCAGCCAAGATGGCTCCCTGAGGGATGAGCAGTTCTTC. The encoded protein is CASSQDGSLRDEQFF.

As for this clone: This same CDR3 is encoded by further DNA sequences in the sample. The rearrangement joins TRBV3-1 (or the pseudogene TRBV3-2) to TRBJ2-7, with D possibly matching TRBD1 (6 bases). The V and J ends lost 4 bases and 1 base respectively, with 8 bases between them. This CDR3 has 13 amino acids. CDR1 and CDR2 (germline): LGHDT, YNNKEL (reference sequence). The CDR3 DNA follows: TGTGCCAGCAGCCTAGGACAGTCCTACGAGCAGTACTTC. As protein: CASSLGQSYEQYF.

The CDR3 sequence: CAWSARGGSEKLFF. CDR3 nucleotides: TGTGCCTGGAGTGCCCGGGGTGGGAGTGAAAAACTGTTTTTT. This chain uses TRBV30 with TRBJ1-4; D is unresolved. The CDR3 runs to 14 residues. Germline values: CDR1 GTSNPN, CDR2 SVGIG (reference sequence). Trimming removed 1 base at V and 7 bases at J, with 13 bases between.

The genes are TRBV19 and TRBJ2-3, with 13 bases aligning to TRBD2. The CDR3 has 16 amino acids. V shed 4 bases and J 4 bases; nucleotides not matched to a gene: 5. Germline CDR1 reads LNHDA; CDR2 reads SQIVND (reference sequence). The CDR3 region is CASSTGLAGAADTQYF. In DNA, the CDR3 is TGTGCCAGTAGTACCGGACTAGCGGGAGCGGCAGATACGCAGTATTTT.

J is TRBJ1-5 and V is TRBV6-1; perhaps TRBD1 as D (6 bases). CDR1 and CDR2 (germline): MNHNS, SASEGT. V was cut by 2 bases and J by 0 bases, with 23 bases left in between. The CDR3 has 20 amino acids. The CDR3 region is CASSELQGFPDWDSNQPQHF. Written as DNA, the CDR3 is TGTGCCAGCAGTGAATTGCAGGGGTTTCCAGATTGGGATAGCAATCAGCCCCAGCATTTT.

The V and J genes are TRBV6-2 or TRBV6-3 and TRBJ1-2, with 12 nucleotides matching TRBD1. CDR3 size: 16 residues. Germline lookup yields CDR1 MNHEY and CDR2 SVGEGT. V lost 4 bases, J lost 1 base, and 4 bases stayed unmatched. CDR3 in amino acids: CASSFRDRGRNYGYTF. The CDR3, as DNA: TGTGCCAGCAGTTTCCGGGACAGGGGGCGTAACTATGGCTACACCTTC.

The chain employs TRBV21-1 and TRBJ2-3; no check of the table's D call, TRBD2, against the DNA was made. TRBV21-1 is recorded as a pseudogene. This CDR3 region has 20 residues. The CDR3 bases are TGTGCCAGCAGCACCCCAGGGACTAGCGGGATATGTTTTAGTACAGATACGCAGTATTTT. The encoded protein is CASSTPGTSGICFSTDTQYF.

This clone was found once. V and J are TRBV7-8 and TRBJ2-3, with 8 nucleotides matching TRBD2. CDR1 is SGHVS, CDR2 FQNEAQ, per germline. The CDR3 spans 16 residues. V shed 6 bases and J 6 bases; nucleotides not matched to a gene: 14. In DNA form, the CDR3 reads TGTGCCAGCAGGTCCCCGGGGGGGGAGACCAGGGATACGCAGTATTTT. Residues: CASRSPGGETRDTQYF.

There are a few counts of this clone. The chain joins TRBV10-3 to TRBJ1-6; TRBD1 might be the D (5 bases). V lost 6 bases and J lost 8, with 17 bases in between. The CDR3 loop spans 15 amino acids. CDR1 and CDR2 (germline): ENHRY, SYGVKD. The CDR3 protein is CAISHGGLRDSPLHF. The CDR3 coding sequence is TGTGCCATCAGCCACGGTGGCCTCAGGGATTCACCCCTCCACTTT.

This rearrangement joins TRBV11-3 to TRBJ2-6; TRBD1 aligns across 7 bases. V trimming: 2 bases; J trimming: 2 bases; junction bases outside the gene matches: 3. This CDR3 region has 16 residues. Germline V gives CDR1 SGHNT, CDR2 YENEEA. The CDR3: CASSLHQGAGANVLTF. DNA of the CDR3: TGTGCCAGCAGCTTACATCAGGGGGCTGGGGCCAACGTCCTGACTTTC.

The chain couples TRBV5-1 to TRBJ2-7, with a possible D match to TRBD2 (7 bases). Germline CDR1 reads SGHRS; CDR2 reads YFSETQ. V was pared by 1 base and J by 0 bases, with 17 bases between. The CDR3 length is 17 residues. This chain's CDR3 is CASSLLLRRGGSYEQYF. In nucleotides, the CDR3 is TGCGCCAGCAGCTTGCTCCTCAGGAGGGGGGGCTCCTACGAGCAGTACTTC. The whole variable domain, filled in from reference TRBV5-1 and TRBJ2-7, reads KAGVTQTPRYLIKTRGQQVTLSCSPISGHRSVSWYQQTPGQGLQFLFEYFSETQRNKGNFPGRFSGRQFSNSRSEMNVSTLELGDSALYLCASSLLLRRGGSYEQYFGPGTRLTVT.

V and J are TRBV9 and TRBJ1-6; D unresolved. V was cut by 0 bases and J by 2 bases, with 9 bases left in between. Germline CDR1 is SGDLS and CDR2 is YYNGEE. CDR3 length: 16 amino acids. The CDR3 here is CASSVGPGTYNSPLHF. In DNA form, the CDR3 reads TGTGCCAGCAGCGTAGGTCCGGGGACCTATAATTCACCCCTCCACTTT.

J is TRBJ1-4 and V is TRBV30; no reliable D call. The CDR3 runs 14 residues. The germline CDR1 and CDR2 sequences are GTSNPN and SVGIG (reference sequence). Trimming took 8 bases from V and 0 from J, leaving 13 bases between them. The CDR3: CARGSLATNEKLFF. The CDR3 DNA reads as TGTGCCCGAGGCAGCCTTGCAACTAATGAAAAACTGTTTTTT.